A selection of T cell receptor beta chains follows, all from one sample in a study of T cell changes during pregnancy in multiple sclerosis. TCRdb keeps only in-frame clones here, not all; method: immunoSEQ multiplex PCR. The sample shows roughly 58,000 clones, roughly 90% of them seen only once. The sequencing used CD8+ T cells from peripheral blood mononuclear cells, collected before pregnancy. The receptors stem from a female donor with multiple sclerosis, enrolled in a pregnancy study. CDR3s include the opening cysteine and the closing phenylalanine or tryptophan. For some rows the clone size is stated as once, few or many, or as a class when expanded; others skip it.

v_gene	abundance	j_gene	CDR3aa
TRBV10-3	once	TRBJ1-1	CAISGGGGAHVMNTEAFF
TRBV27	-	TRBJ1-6	CASSLVGGNSPLHF
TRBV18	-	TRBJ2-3	CASSPLGVTDTQYF
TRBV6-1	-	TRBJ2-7	CASSELAGAPYEQYF
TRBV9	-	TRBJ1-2	CASSAPSDRDYGYTF
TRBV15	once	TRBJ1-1	CATMGQGRSEAFF
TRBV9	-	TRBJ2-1	CASSVATSSVYNEQFF
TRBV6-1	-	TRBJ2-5	CASSENPSGNEETQYF
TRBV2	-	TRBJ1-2	CASSASGTGGYGYTF
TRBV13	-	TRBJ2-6	CASSLGQALSGANVLTF
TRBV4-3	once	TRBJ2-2	CASSQEGSTGELFF
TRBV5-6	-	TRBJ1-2	CASSASRTGNYGYTF
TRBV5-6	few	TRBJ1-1	CASSFGQTEAFF
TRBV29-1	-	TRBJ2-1	CSAERTGVLYEQFF
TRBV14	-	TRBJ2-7	CASSQGSGAYYEQYF
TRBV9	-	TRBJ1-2	CASSGGTGRNYGYTF
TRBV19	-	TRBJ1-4	CASIHRQGRANEKLFF
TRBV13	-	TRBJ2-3	CASSSRGGRGDTQYF
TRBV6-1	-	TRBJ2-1	CASSDWTGPYNEQFF
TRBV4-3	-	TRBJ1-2	CASSQGMAYGYTF
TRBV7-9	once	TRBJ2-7	CAFQGSAYEQYF
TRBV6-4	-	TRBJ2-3	CASSDSQDTDTQYF